This T cell receptor beta chain was found in a study of control samples from healthy donors and cancer patients. Generated by immunoSEQ multiplex PCR, the TCRdb table keeps only in-frame clones and is missing some. The table includes approximately 100,000 clones, around 89% detected once. The germline gives CDR1 SGHRS, CDR2 YFSETQ. The CDR3 sequence is 14 residues long. V shed 3 bases and J shed 3 bases, with 13 bases lying between them. The chain couples TRBV5-1 to TRBJ2-7; D uncertain. The clonotype comes from a man in his thirties or forties in good health. Sequencing was carried out using blood. The CDR3 sequence: CASSSPESSYEQYF. The CDR3, as DNA: TGCGCCAGCAGCTCGCCCGAGAGCAGCTACGAGCAGTACTTC.